This T cell receptor beta chain was retrieved from a study of blood T cell repertoires in COVID-19. Sequencing used immunoSEQ multiplex PCR; TCRdb keeps in-frame clones, though not all of them. The sample gives 330,000 or so clones, about 92% of which show up once; roughly 4% is in the top ten. There are 13 residues in the CDR3. Trimming took 6 bases from V and 6 from J; bases not matched to a gene: 4. Germline CDR1 SNHLY, CDR2 FYNNEI. This TCR derives from a woman aged 55 to 70 with COVID-19, enrolled during active disease. The chain combines TRBV2 with TRBJ1-2, with 10 bases lining up with TRBD1. Sequencing input: peripheral blood. CDR3 DNA sequence: TGTGCCAGCAGAATCGGGACAGGGGATGGCTACACCTTC. Translation gives CASRIGTGDGYTF. The whole variable domain, remainder taken from reference TRBV2 and TRBJ1-2, is EPEVTQTPSHQVTQMGQEVILRCVPISNHLYFYWYRQILGQKVEFLVSFYNNEISEKSEIFDDQFSVERPDGSNFTLKIRSTKLEDSAMYFCASRIGTGDGYTFGSGTRLTVV.